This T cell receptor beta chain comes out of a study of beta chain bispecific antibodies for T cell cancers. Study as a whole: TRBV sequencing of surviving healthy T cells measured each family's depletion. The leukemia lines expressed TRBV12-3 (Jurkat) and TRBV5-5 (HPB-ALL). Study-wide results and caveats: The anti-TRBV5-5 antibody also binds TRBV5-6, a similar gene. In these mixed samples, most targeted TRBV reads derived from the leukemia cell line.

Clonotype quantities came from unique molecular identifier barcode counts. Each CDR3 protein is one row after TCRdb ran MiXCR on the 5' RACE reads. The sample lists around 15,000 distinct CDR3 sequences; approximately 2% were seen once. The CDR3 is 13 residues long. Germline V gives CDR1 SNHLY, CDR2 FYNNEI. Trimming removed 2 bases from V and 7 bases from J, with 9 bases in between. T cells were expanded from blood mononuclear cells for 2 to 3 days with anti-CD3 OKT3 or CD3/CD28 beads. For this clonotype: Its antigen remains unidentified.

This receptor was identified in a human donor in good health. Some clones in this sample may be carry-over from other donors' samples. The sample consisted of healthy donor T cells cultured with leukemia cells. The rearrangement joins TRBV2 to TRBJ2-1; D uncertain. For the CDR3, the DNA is TGTGCCAGCAGTGAAAGTTTCCGGAATGAGCAGTTCTTC. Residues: CASSESFRNEQFF.